The T cell receptor (beta chain) described here comes from a study of blood T cells in healthy people across ages. A J-beta primer mix and a sample-barcoded 5' primer were used in a second PCR of roughly 6 to 11 cycles. MiXCR was run by TCRdb on the 5' RACE reads, yielding one entry per CDR3 protein. This sample has some 640,000 distinct CDR3 sequences, with approximately 30% found just once. The CDR3 consists of 15 residues. In germline, CDR1 is SQVTM, CDR2 ANQGSEA. V shed 3 bases, J shed 8 bases, and the junction held 11 bases outside the gene matches. This clonotype has a count of ten or more. This sequence joins TRBV29-1 and TRBJ2-1, with 9 bases aligning to TRBD2. The sequence was collected from an elderly woman in good health. Sequencing was done on a sample of blood. Written as DNA, the CDR3 is TGCAGCGTTGACCTGTCCGGGACTAGCATTCATGAGCAGTTCTTC. Translated, it gives CSVDLSGTSIHEQFF.